A single sample is the source of the 32 T cell receptor beta chains below, sequenced in a study of T cell changes during pregnancy in multiple sclerosis. The data were produced by immunoSEQ multiplex PCR, yet TCRdb's version contains in-frame clones alone and is incomplete. The table records 18,000 or so clones, 80% to 90% of them present only once. The sequencing here drew on CD8+ T cells from peripheral blood mononuclear cells, taken in the second trimester of pregnancy. These TCRs come from a female donor in good health, enrolled as a control in a pregnancy study.

V is TRBV4-2 and J is TRBJ2-3, with 8 nucleotides matching TRBD2. The CDR3 has 18 residues. Germline loops: CDR1 LGHNA, CDR2 YNFKEQ. V trimming: 0 bases; J trimming: 6 bases; junction bases outside the gene matches: 14. The CDR3 nucleotides are TGTGCCAGCAGCCAAGATTTTTGGGGGACTAGGGGTGTGGATACGCAGTATTTT. Protein sequence: CASSQDFWGTRGVDTQYF.

The J gene is TRBJ2-7, the V gene TRBV6-1, with TRBD1 as a possible D gene (5 bases). V lost 4 bases and J 6 bases, leaving 16 bases between the germline ends. The CDR3 extends over 14 amino acids. Germline V gene lookup returns CDR1 MNHNS and CDR2 SASEGT. The CDR3 coding sequence is TGTGCCAGCAGTGCGACAGTTAGACCGGGCGAGCAGTACTTC. The encoded protein is CASSATVRPGEQYF.

The rearrangement uses TRBV15 and TRBJ2-2; D remains unclear. V gave up 7 bases and J gave up 3 bases, with 3 bases separating them. This CDR3 contains 11 residues. Germline V gives CDR1 LNHNV, CDR2 YYDKDF (reference sequence). CDR3 region: CATTDTGELFF. CDR3 DNA: TGTGCCACCACGGACACCGGGGAGCTGTTTTTT.

This rearrangement joins TRBV29-1 to TRBJ2-7, with TRBD2 identical over 9 bases. Unmatched junction bases numbered 19, after V lost 3 bases and J lost 4 bases. There are 18 residues in the CDR3. The germline gives CDR1 SQVTM, CDR2 ANQGSEA. CDR3 region: CSVEKGSDGLAGTYEQYF. CDR3 DNA sequence: TGCAGCGTTGAGAAGGGGAGCGACGGGCTAGCGGGGACGTACGAGCAGTACTTC.

The genes are TRBV15 and TRBJ1-1; the match to TRBD1 covers 7 bases. The CDR3 has 14 residues. Germline V lookup: CDR1 LNHNV, CDR2 YYDKDF (reference sequence). V trimming: 8 bases; J trimming: 1 base; junction bases outside the gene matches: 7. CDR3 sequence (DNA): TGTGCCACCCAAACTGGGACAGCGAACACTGAAGCTTTCTTT. Translation: CATQTGTANTEAFF.

Written as DNA, the CDR3 is TGCGCCAGCAGCCAAGATGGGGTACCGGGACAGGGTCAGCAGTACTTC. It is translated as CASSQDGVPGQGQQYF. The chain couples TRBV4-1 to TRBJ2-7, with 9 bases matching TRBD1. V gave up 0 bases and J gave up 8 bases; unmatched junction bases: 11. Germline CDR1 is MGHRA and CDR2 is YSYEKL. This CDR3 region has 16 residues.

The chain employs TRBV4-2 and TRBJ2-1, with 11 bases aligning to TRBD2. The CDR3 is made up of 15 amino acids. Germline CDR1 and CDR2: LGHNA and YNFKEQ. V shed 0 bases and J 6 bases; nucleotides not matched to a gene: 1. CDR3: CASSQDSGGANEQFF. As DNA, the CDR3 is TGTGCCAGCAGCCAAGATAGCGGGGGGGCCAATGAGCAGTTCTTC.

The chain joins TRBV5-1 to TRBJ2-3; D perhaps matches TRBD2 (5 bases). The CDR3 covers 14 residues. Germline assignment: CDR1 SGHRS and CDR2 YFSETQ. Trimming cost V 1 base and J 4 bases, with 10 bases left between them. The CDR3 coding sequence is TGCGCCAGCAGCTTGCCACTAGGCGCAGATACGCAGTATTTT. It is translated as CASSLPLGADTQYF.

The rearrangement joins TRBV7-9 to TRBJ2-7; TRBD1 agrees at 10 bases. V lost 5 bases to trimming and J lost 2 bases; unmatched junction nucleotides: 6. Germline V gene sequence: CDR1 SEHNR, CDR2 FQNEAQ (reference sequence). The CDR3 runs to 15 residues. CDR3 bases: TGTGCCAGCAGCCCGAGGGACAGGGGAACCTACGAGCAGTACTTC. The encoded protein is CASSPRDRGTYEQYF.

The CDR3 loop is CASSCERELRYEQYF. DNA of the CDR3: TGTGCCAGCAGTTGCGAGCGGGAGCTCAGGTACGAGCAGTACTTC. This chain joins TRBV28 and TRBJ2-7, with 8 bases lining up with TRBD2. V trimming: 4 bases; J trimming: 4 bases; junction bases outside the gene matches: 9. The CDR3 runs to 15 residues. Looked up from germline, CDR1 is MDHEN and CDR2 is SYDVKM.

The J gene is TRBJ1-2, the V gene TRBV6-4, with 9 nucleotides matching TRBD1. Germline loops: CDR1 MRHNA, CDR2 SNTAGT. The CDR3 sequence is 15 residues long. J gave up 0 bases and V 3 bases, and 2 bases lay outside the gene matches. CDR3 region: CASSERTGANYGYTF. In DNA form, the CDR3 reads TGTGCCAGCAGTGAAAGGACAGGGGCTAACTATGGCTACACCTTC.

Sample share makes this clone medium-sized. The chain links TRBV25-1 to TRBJ1-2; D is unclear. The V gene's germline CDR1 is MGHDK and CDR2 SYGVNS. The V gene lost 3 bases and the J gene lost 5 bases, with 16 bases spanning the gap. CDR3 length: 15 residues. CDR3 region: CASSDSRGGGYGYTF. As DNA, the CDR3 is TGTGCCAGCAGTGACTCCCGGGGAGGAGGATATGGCTACACCTTC.

This chain links TRBV27 with TRBJ2-1, with 7 bases fitting TRBD2. The CDR3 sequence is 16 residues long. In germline, CDR1 is MNHEY, CDR2 SMNVEV (reference sequence). Trimming took 0 bases from V and 3 from J; bases not matched to a gene: 5. For the CDR3, the DNA is TGTGCCAGCAGTTTATCGTGGCGGGAGCTCTACAATGAGCAGTTCTTC. It yields the protein CASSLSWRELYNEQFF.

J is TRBJ2-1 and V is TRBV27; 7 positions match TRBD2. Germline CDR1 and CDR2: MNHEY and SMNVEV (reference sequence). The CDR3 loop spans 17 amino acids. The V gene end was trimmed by 1 base and the J gene end by 0 bases; junction bases not matched to a gene: 6. The CDR3 sequence: CASSLYPSGFSYNEQFF. The CDR3 DNA is TGTGCCAGCAGTTTATATCCTAGCGGCTTCTCCTACAATGAGCAGTTCTTC.

The chain links TRBV12-5 to TRBJ1-1, with D perhaps TRBD1 (5 bases). The V gene lost 0 bases and the J gene lost 0 bases, with 14 bases spanning the gap. The CDR3 length is 17 residues. The germline V gene has CDR1 LGHNT and CDR2 FRNRAP. CDR3 coding DNA: TGTGCTAGTGGTTTGGTTGGCCGGGGGAGCATGAACACTGAAGCTTTCTTT. Residues: CASGLVGRGSMNTEAFF.

This rearrangement joins TRBV5-6 to TRBJ1-1, with 10 bases that match TRBD1. The V gene's germline CDR1 is SGHDT and CDR2 YYEEEE. The V segment lost 3 bases and the J segment 7 bases; nucleotides outside the gene matches: 9. This CDR3 is 15 amino acids long. In DNA form, the CDR3 reads TGTGCCAGCAGCTACCTGACAGGGGGCGAGATTGAAGCTTTCTTT. Its protein is CASSYLTGGEIEAFF.

The chain couples TRBV5-1 to TRBJ2-7, with D hard to call. CDR1 is SGHRS, CDR2 YFSETQ, per germline. The CDR3 runs 13 residues. Trimming took 4 bases from V and 0 from J, leaving 8 bases between them. This chain's CDR3 is CASSPSSSYEQYF. The DNA of the CDR3 is TGCGCCAGCAGCCCATCGAGCTCCTACGAGCAGTACTTC. Supplemented by reference TRBV5-1 and TRBJ2-7, the full variable domain reads KAGVTQTPRYLIKTRGQQVTLSCSPISGHRSVSWYQQTPGQGLQFLFEYFSETQRNKGNFPGRFSGRQFSNSRSEMNVSTLELGDSALYLCASSPSSSYEQYFGPGTRLTVT.

The chain links TRBV7-8 to TRBJ2-5; 7 positions agree with TRBD2. The J call is in doubt because the DNA end fits TRBJ2-7 better. The CDR3 is made up of 14 amino acids. Germline CDR1 is SGHVS and CDR2 is FQNEAQ. CDR3 in DNA: TGTGCCAGCAGCTTATCGGGAGGCCTCTACGAGCAGTACTTC. Residues: CASSLSGGLYEQYF.

The chain carries TRBV19 and TRBJ2-1; TRBD1 agrees at 7 bases. Per the germline V gene, CDR1 is LNHDA and CDR2 is SQIVND (reference sequence). With V trimmed by 10 bases and J by 6 bases, 12 bases remained unmatched. The CDR3 has 14 amino acids. The CDR3: CATARGTDVNEQFF. Here the CDR3 DNA reads TGTGCCACTGCCAGGGGGACGGACGTCAATGAGCAGTTCTTC.

The CDR3 spells CASSDTGGAFF. CDR3 bases: TGTGCCAGCAGCGACACAGGGGGGGCTTTCTTT. This rearrangement joins TRBV5-4 to TRBJ1-1, with 8 bases aligning to TRBD1. This CDR3 comprises 11 residues. The germline gives CDR1 SGHNT, CDR2 YYREEE (reference sequence). V lost 4 bases, J lost 11 bases, and 4 bases stayed unmatched.

This clone was seen just once. The chain carries TRBV19 and TRBJ1-5, with TRBD1 matching over 7 bases. Trimming at V came to 7 bases and at J to 2 bases, leaving 8 bases not matched to a gene. This CDR3 contains 15 residues. The V gene's germline CDR1 is LNHDA and CDR2 SQIVND (reference sequence). CDR3 nucleotide sequence: TGTGCCAGTACTCCGACAGGGATCGGCAATCAGCCCCAGCATTTT. Amino acid sequence: CASTPTGIGNQPQHF.

The V and J genes are TRBV7-9 and TRBJ2-3; TRBD2 matches at 10 bases. V shed 5 bases and J 2 bases; nucleotides not matched to a gene: 4. The V gene's germline CDR1 is SEHNR and CDR2 FQNEAQ (reference sequence). CDR3 size: 15 residues. CDR3: CASSPSGSTTDTQYF. The CDR3 DNA reads TGTGCCAGCAGCCCTAGCGGGAGTACCACAGATACGCAGTATTTT.

The chain employs TRBV19 and TRBJ2-7; TRBD1 is a possible D gene (5 bases). The CDR3 totals 14 residues. Germline CDR1 reads LNHDA; CDR2 reads SQIVND (reference sequence). Trimming pared 3 bases from V and 3 bases from J, leaving 12 bases between. The CDR3 here is CASSMWQGDYEQYF. DNA of the CDR3: TGTGCCAGTAGTATGTGGCAGGGTGACTACGAGCAGTACTTC.

This chain connects TRBV15 to TRBJ2-7; 8 nucleotides agree with TRBD2. The germline V gene has CDR1 LNHNV and CDR2 YYDKDF (reference sequence). The CDR3 runs 16 residues. Unmatched junction bases numbered 14, after V lost 1 base and J lost 9 bases. The DNA for the CDR3 is TGTGCCACCAGCAGAGCCCCGGGAGGGAGCTACGATCTGCAGTACTTC. This translates into CATSRAPGGSYDLQYF. The variable domain in full, completed from reference TRBV15 and TRBJ2-7, reads DAMVIQNPRYQVTQFGKPVTLSCSQTLNHNVMYWYQQKSSQAPKLLFHYYDKDFNNEADTPDNFQSRRPNTSFCFLDIRSPGLGDTAMYLCATSRAPGGSYDLQYFGPGTRLTVT.

This clone is labeled as medium-sized. The chain joins TRBV6-4 to TRBJ2-3, with TRBD2 as a possible D gene (6 bases). The germline CDR1 and CDR2 sequences are MRHNA and SNTAGT. The CDR3 has 16 residues. V gave up 0 bases and J gave up 3 bases, with 13 bases separating them. The CDR3 reads CASSDSRTSNTDTQYF. The CDR3 nucleotides read TGTGCCAGCAGTGACTCCCGAACTAGCAATACAGATACGCAGTATTTT.

In this sample, this clone turned up once. This chain links TRBV29-1 with TRBJ2-7; 9 bases map to TRBD1. Germline V CDR1 and CDR2: SQVTM, ANQGSEA. CDR3 length equals 13 residues. V was clipped by 8 bases and J by 2 bases; unmatched bases: 7. Here the CDR3 DNA reads TGCAGCCCAATGGACAGGGGAACCTACGAGCAGTACTTC. Protein sequence: CSPMDRGTYEQYF.

Comment on this clone: The sample contains more than one DNA sequence encoding this CDR3. CDR3 region: CASSGTGGKLFF. The CDR3 nucleotides are TGTGCCAGCAGCGGTACAGGGGGAAAACTGTTTTTT. V is TRBV9 and J is TRBJ1-4; 8 positions agree with TRBD1. This CDR3 is 12 amino acids long. J was trimmed by 10 bases and V by 3 bases; bases with no gene match: 2. Looked up from germline, CDR1 is SGDLS and CDR2 is YYNGEE.

The chain combines TRBV6-4 with TRBJ2-3; 15 bases fit TRBD2. The CDR3 covers 16 residues. CDR1 is MRHNA and CDR2 is SNTAGT in the germline V gene. V was pared by 4 bases and J by 2 bases, with 1 base of the junction left unmatched. CDR3 region: CASSGTSGGATDTQYF. CDR3 DNA: TGTGCCAGCAGTGGGACTAGCGGGGGGGCCACAGATACGCAGTATTTT.

The V call is TRBV10-3, the J call TRBJ1-1; 7 bases map to TRBD1. The CDR3 runs to 16 residues. The germline gives CDR1 ENHRY, CDR2 SYGVKD. Trimming at V came to 3 bases and at J to 2 bases, leaving 9 bases not matched to a gene. The CDR3 sequence is CAISDSTGDFNTEAFF. DNA of the CDR3: TGTGCCATCAGTGACTCTACAGGGGACTTTAACACTGAAGCTTTCTTT.

The table lists this clone with a count of one. This chain connects TRBV6-4 to TRBJ2-1, with 8 bases lining up with TRBD2. Germline V CDR1 and CDR2: MRHNA, SNTAGT. This CDR3 is built from 15 residues. Trimming at V came to 2 bases and at J to 6 bases, leaving 6 bases not matched to a gene. CDR3 sequence: CASSDGSGGGNEQFF. The CDR3 DNA follows: TGTGCCAGCAGTGACGGCAGCGGGGGTGGCAATGAGCAGTTCTTC.

The V and J genes are TRBV7-8 and TRBJ1-1, with unresolved D. The V and J ends lost 6 bases and 2 bases respectively, with 13 bases between them. CDR3 length equals 14 residues. Germline CDR1 reads SGHVS; CDR2 reads FQNEAQ. CDR3 nucleotides: TGTGCCAGCAGTTATCGGGGTGGAAACACTGAAGCTTTCTTT. Its translation: CASSYRGGNTEAFF. Combining the CDR3 with reference TRBV7-8 and TRBJ1-1 gives the whole variable domain GAGVSQSPRYKVAKRGQDVALRCDPISGHVSLFWYQQALGQGPEFLTYFQNEAQLDKSGLPSDRFFAERPEGSVSTLKIQRTQQEDSAVYLCASSYRGGNTEAFFGQGTRLTVV.

The gene calls are TRBV10-3 and TRBJ2-3, with unresolved D. Germline assignment: CDR1 ENHRY and CDR2 SYGVKD. Trimming shortened V by 0 bases and J by 6 bases, and 4 bases separated the two germline ends. This CDR3 spans 12 amino acids. In DNA form, the CDR3 reads TGTGCCATCAGTGAGTCTAGCGATACGCAGTATTTT. Translated: CAISESSDTQYF.